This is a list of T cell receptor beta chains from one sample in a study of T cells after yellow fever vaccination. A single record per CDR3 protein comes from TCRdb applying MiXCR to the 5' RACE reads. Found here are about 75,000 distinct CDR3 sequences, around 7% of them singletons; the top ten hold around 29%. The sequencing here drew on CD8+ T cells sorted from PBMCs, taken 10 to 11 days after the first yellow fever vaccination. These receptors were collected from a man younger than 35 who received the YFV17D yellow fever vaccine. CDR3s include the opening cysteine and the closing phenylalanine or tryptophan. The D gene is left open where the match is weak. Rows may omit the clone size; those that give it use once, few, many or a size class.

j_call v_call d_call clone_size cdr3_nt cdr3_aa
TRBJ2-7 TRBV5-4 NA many TGTGCCAGCAGCATAACCGGGACAAATTCCTACGAGCAGTACTTC CASSITGTNSYEQYF
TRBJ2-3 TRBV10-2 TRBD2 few TGCGCCAGCAGGGAAGATCTAGCGGGGATTTTCACAGATACGCAGTATTTT CASREDLAGIFTDTQYF
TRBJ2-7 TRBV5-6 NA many TGTGCCAGCAGCTTATTGCCGGGGAACGAGCAGTACTTC CASSLLPGNEQYF
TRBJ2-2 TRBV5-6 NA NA TGTGCCAGCAGCTTCATCTTTGGAGGGGCCAGGGTTGGCACCGGGGAGCTGTTTTTT CASSFIFGGARVGTGELFF
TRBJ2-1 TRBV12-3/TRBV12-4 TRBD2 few TGTGCCAGCAGTCCCACCGGGTTGCGGGGGGGCGACCATGAGCAGTTCTTC CASSPTGLRGGDHEQFF
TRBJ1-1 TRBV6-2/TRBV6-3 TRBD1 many TGTGCCAGCAGTTACTCGCCCAGGGGGGACACTGAAGCTTTCTTT CASSYSPRGDTEAFF
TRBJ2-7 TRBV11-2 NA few TGTGCCAGCAGCTTCCCCCGAGACGCCTACGAGCAGTACTTC CASSFPRDAYEQYF
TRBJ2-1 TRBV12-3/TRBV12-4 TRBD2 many TGTGCCAGCAGTTTAGTGGCGGGGGGACACAATGAGCAGTTCTTC CASSLVAGGHNEQFF
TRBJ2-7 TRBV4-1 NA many TGCGCCAGCAGCCAAGGGACGGAAATTTACGAGCAGTACTTC CASSQGTEIYEQYF
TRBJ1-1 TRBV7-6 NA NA TGTGCCAGCAGCGCGGGCGCTACCGGGGGCACTGAAGCTTTCTTT CASSAGATGGTEAFF
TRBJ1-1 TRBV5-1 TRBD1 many TGCGCCAGCAGCACCGGGACAGGTCTGAACACTGAAGCTTTCTTT CASSTGTGLNTEAFF
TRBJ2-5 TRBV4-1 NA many TGCGCCAGCAGCCGAGGGACGGCGGGAGAGACCCAGTACTTC CASSRGTAGETQYF
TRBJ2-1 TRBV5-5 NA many TGTGCCAGCAGCTTCCGAACAGTGGCAACGAGCTCCTACAATGAGCAGTTCTTC CASSFRTVATSSYNEQFF
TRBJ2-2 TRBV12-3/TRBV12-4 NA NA TGTGCCAGCAGTTTAGGAGGGACGACTGCGAACACCGGGGAGCTGTTTTTT CASSLGGTTANTGELFF
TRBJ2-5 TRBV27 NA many TGTGCCAGCAGTTTAAACATACAAGAGACCCAGTACTTC CASSLNIQETQYF
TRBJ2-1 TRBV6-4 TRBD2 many TGTGCCAGCAGCGATTGGGCTAGCGGGGACTACAATGAGCAGTTCTTC CASSDWASGDYNEQFF
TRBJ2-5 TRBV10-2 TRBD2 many TGCGCCACTCTAGCGGGGGAGAATTTAGAGACCCAGTACTTC CATLAGENLETQYF
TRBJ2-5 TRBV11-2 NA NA TGTGCCAGCAGCTTGGGGCAGGTGGAGGTCGGGGAAGAGACCCAGTACTTC CASSLGQVEVGEETQYF
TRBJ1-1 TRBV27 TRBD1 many TGTGCCAGCAGTTTAAAGGCCGGGACAGGGGGCACTGAAGCTTTCTTT CASSLKAGTGGTEAFF
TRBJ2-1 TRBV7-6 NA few TGTGCCAGCAGCCCCGGGACTCTGTACAATGAGCAGTTCTTC CASSPGTLYNEQFF
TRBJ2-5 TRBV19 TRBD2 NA TGTGCCAGTAGTTTCGGGGGGGGCCTTTTAGAGACCCAGTACTTC CASSFGGGLLETQYF
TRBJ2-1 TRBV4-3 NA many TGCGCCAGCAGCCCAGGAGTGGGGGTTGAGCAGTTCTTC CASSPGVGVEQFF
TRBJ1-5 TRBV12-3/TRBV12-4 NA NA TGTGCCAGCACCGGGGACCTGTATAGCAATCAGCCCCAGCATTTT CASTGDLYSNQPQHF